The clone carrying this TCR beta chain showed up just a few times. This entry belongs to a study of response to subunit inactivated influenza vaccine. One entry per CDR3 protein results from TCRdb running MiXCR on the RT-PCR reads. The sample carries more than 550,000 distinct CDR3 sequences, 10% to 12% recorded once. These same data were also listed under a study on T cells expressing NK-cell markers. That report adds: 5'RACE template switching built TCR beta cDNA with unique molecular identifiers. Cells sorted as CD3+CD56+NKG2C+, CD3+CD56+NKG2C- and CD3+CD56-NKG2C+ T cells supplied the TCR beta repertoires. HCMV serostatus: most of the eight sequenced donors positive, one negative. Expanded NKG2C+ T cell clones had unclear HCMV specificity.

The sample in question was PBMCs from blood, obtained on the day of vaccination. This TCR was recovered from a man in his fifties or sixties who received an inactivated influenza vaccine.

Here the CDR3 reads CASSVGQGDYNEQFF. CDR3 nucleotide sequence: TGTGCCAGCAGCGTTGGACAGGGGGATTACAATGAGCAGTTCTTC. This chain links TRBV7-9 with TRBJ2-1; TRBD1 matches 10 bases. CDR3 length: 15 residues. CDR1 and CDR2 (germline): SEHNR, FQNEAQ (reference sequence). V lost 5 bases, J lost 4 bases, and 5 bases stayed unmatched.